The 28 T cell receptor beta chains reported below all come from one sample, sequenced in a study of cytomegalovirus exposure and HLA in healthy donors. A multiplex PCR was run with 60 Vbeta primers and 13 Jbeta primers. Method: immunoSEQ multiplex PCR; TCRdb's copy keeps in-frame clones and lacks some. The sample lists 200,000 or so clones, 81% occurring once. What was sequenced was PBMCs. All receptors derive from a man between 45 and 60 years old in good health and CMV-seronegative.

Only a few counts were recorded for this clone. The J gene is TRBJ2-1, the V gene TRBV20-1; D ambiguous. The CDR3 covers 11 residues. V shed 1 base and J shed 9 bases, with 7 bases lying between them. Germline CDR1 reads DFQATT; CDR2 reads SNEGSKA (reference sequence). CDR3 sequence (DNA): TGCAGTGCTAGAGCTGAGCGTGAGCAGTTCTTC. Its protein is CSARAEREQFF.

This clone was picked up a small number of times. The rearrangement joins TRBV25-1 to TRBJ1-1, with a tentative D call TRBD1 (5 bases). Trimming pared 4 bases from V and 5 bases from J, leaving 11 bases between. CDR1 MGHDK and CDR2 SYGVNS come from the germline V gene. The CDR3 covers 13 residues. CDR3 sequence reads: CASSAWGETEAFF. DNA for the CDR3: TGTGCCAGCAGTGCCTGGGGGGAGACTGAAGCTTTCTTT.

The table lists this clone with a few counts. This chain links TRBV19 with TRBJ2-1, with D perhaps TRBD2 (6 bases). Trimming pared 4 bases from V and 15 bases from J, leaving 7 bases between. The CDR3 has 9 amino acids. CDR1 is LNHDA, CDR2 SQIVND, per germline (reference sequence). CDR3 coding DNA: TGTGCCAGTAGTAAGGAGGGGTTCTTC. This codes for CASSKEGFF.

The V gene is TRBV4-1, the J gene TRBJ1-3; D is perhaps TRBD1 (6 bases). This CDR3 is 16 amino acids long. Germline CDR1 and CDR2: MGHRA and YSYEKL. V lost 4 bases, J lost 4 bases, and 17 bases lay in between. The CDR3 here is CASSLLGGQLGNTIYF. CDR3 nucleotides: TGCGCCAGCAGCCTCCTGGGTGGACAGCTAGGAAACACCATATATTTT.

This sequence joins TRBV7-2 and TRBJ1-5, with 7 bases that match TRBD1. The CDR3 loop spans 15 amino acids. The V gene end was trimmed by 6 bases and the J gene end by 8 bases; junction bases not matched to a gene: 13. The germline V gene has CDR1 SGHTA and CDR2 FQGNSA. Written as DNA, the CDR3 is TGTGCCAGCAGAAACACCGGGACAGCGGGAGAGCCCCAGCATTTT. This translates into CASRNTGTAGEPQHF.

The V and J genes are TRBV4-3 and TRBJ2-7, with 8 bases lining up with TRBD2. Germline loops: CDR1 LGHNA, CDR2 YSLEER. Losses at the gene ends were 0 bases for V and 6 bases for J; bases not matched to a gene: 7. The length of the CDR3 is 15 residues. CDR3 sequence (DNA): TGCGCCAGCAGCCAAGATACGGGGGGGCCCCTCGAGCAGTACTTC. Its translation is CASSQDTGGPLEQYF.

CDR3: CASSLLLGTGNEKLFF. The CDR3 nucleotides read TGTGCCAGCAGCTTATTATTGGGGACAGGGAATGAAAAACTGTTTTTT. V usage is TRBV7-9 and J usage is TRBJ1-4; 9 bases map to TRBD1. Per germline, CDR1 SEHNR and CDR2 FQNEAQ (reference sequence). After removal of 2 bases from V and 5 bases from J, the junction contained 6 bases not matched to a gene. This CDR3 is 16 amino acids long.

V gene TRBV4-3 combines with J gene TRBJ1-5, with D unresolved. The germline CDR1 and CDR2 sequences are LGHNA and YSLEER. Trimming stripped 0 bases from V and 9 bases from J, with 15 bases between. The CDR3 is 15 residues long. The CDR3 sequence: CASSQERGGVGPQHF. The DNA for the CDR3 is TGCGCCAGCAGCCAAGAACGCGGTGGTGTTGGGCCCCAGCATTTT.

The V call is TRBV5-5, the J call TRBJ1-6, with TRBD1 as a possible D gene (5 bases). The CDR3 spans 18 residues. The germline V and J ends were trimmed by 4 bases and 0 bases, with 17 bases remaining between them. Germline CDR1 is SGHKS and CDR2 is YYEKEE (reference sequence). CDR3 loop: CASSHWDPGSSYNSPLHF. CDR3 sequence (DNA): TGTGCCAGCAGCCATTGGGACCCCGGGAGCTCCTATAATTCACCCCTCCACTTT.

This sequence joins TRBV12-5 and TRBJ2-6; possible D gene TRBD1, 5 bases. Germline CDR1 and CDR2: LGHNT and FRNRAP. This CDR3 is 17 amino acids long. Between the trimmed V and J ends, which lost 6 bases and 0 bases, there was a span of 15 bases. CDR3 amino acids: CASGPPQVPSGANVLTF. CDR3 nucleotides: TGTGCTAGTGGCCCCCCACAGGTACCCTCTGGGGCCAACGTCCTGACTTTC.

The chain has TRBV27 and TRBJ2-3, with D possibly matching TRBD1 (5 bases). The germline V gene has CDR1 MNHEY and CDR2 SMNVEV (reference sequence). Trimming pared 2 bases from V and 2 bases from J, leaving 14 bases between. CDR3 length equals 16 residues. The CDR3 bases are TGTGCCAGCAGTTTAGATCCCGCAGGGCCCACAGATACGCAGTATTTT. This translates into CASSLDPAGPTDTQYF.

Concerning this clone itself: One end of the junction varies from germline; a read error may be responsible. This sequence joins TRBV7-9 and TRBJ1-4, with a weak D call TRBD1 (5 bases). The CDR3 contains 17 residues. Germline CDR1 is SEHNR and CDR2 is FQNEAQ (reference sequence). CDR3 residues: CSSSAPKLGRPEEKLFF. For the CDR3, the DNA is TGTTCCAGCAGCGCTCCAAAGTTGGGGCGCCCCGAGGAAAAACTGTTTTTT.

This clone was detected a few times. The chain combines TRBV9 with TRBJ2-5; possible D gene TRBD2, 6 bases. V was pared by 0 bases and J by 4 bases, with 16 bases between. Germline CDR1 SGDLS, CDR2 YYNGEE. The CDR3 sequence is 16 residues long. The CDR3 DNA reads as TGTGCCAGCAGCGTAGGGGGCGGGGATTTCTTAGAGACCCAGTACTTC. Amino acid sequence: CASSVGGGDFLETQYF.

The V and J genes are TRBV14 and TRBJ2-5; TRBD2 might be the D (6 bases). Germline CDR1 SGHDN, CDR2 FVKESK. V was shortened by 2 bases and J by 4 bases, with 14 bases between the two germline ends. There are 15 residues in the CDR3. In DNA, the CDR3 is TGTGCCAGCAGCCAAATACGGGGGAATGGAGAGACCCAGTACTTC. Its translation is CASSQIRGNGETQYF.

V is TRBV4-1 and J is TRBJ1-4, with D unclear. Germline CDR1 MGHRA, CDR2 YSYEKL. V dropped 7 bases and J dropped 5 bases, with 14 bases sitting between them. The CDR3 contains 14 residues. In DNA, the CDR3 is TGCGCCAGCAATTCGGGGAGTTACAATGAAAAACTGTTTTTT. This gives the protein CASNSGSYNEKLFF.

The rearrangement joins TRBV2 to TRBJ2-6, with a possible D match to TRBD2 (7 bases). Looked up from germline, CDR1 is SNHLY and CDR2 is FYNNEI. This CDR3 contains 18 residues. Between the trimmed V and J ends, which lost 1 base and 2 bases, there was a span of 15 bases. The CDR3 loop reads CASSEEGGGAPGANVLTF. CDR3 bases: TGTGCCAGCAGTGAAGAAGGTGGGGGGGCTCCTGGGGCCAACGTCCTGACTTTC.

This clone has only one observation. The chain couples TRBV7-6 to TRBJ1-6; 9 bases match TRBD1. This CDR3 is 14 amino acids long. The V gene's germline CDR1 is SGHVS and CDR2 FNYEAQ. Trimming cost V 1 base and J 8 bases; bases outside gene matches: 0. Written as DNA, the CDR3 is TGTGCCAGCAGCTTAGGGGACAGGGATTCACCCCTCCACTTT. Translation gives CASSLGDRDSPLHF.

The chain combines TRBV7-8 with TRBJ1-5; 7 bases are shared with TRBD1. The CDR3 consists of 15 residues. The germline gives CDR1 SGHVS, CDR2 FQNEAQ. The V segment lost 4 bases and the J segment 4 bases; nucleotides outside the gene matches: 7. The DNA of the CDR3 is TGTGCCAGCAGCTCACAGGGACAGAATAATCAGCCCCAGCATTTT. The encoded protein is CASSSQGQNNQPQHF.

This chain uses TRBV7-2 with TRBJ1-6; D not certain. In germline, CDR1 is SGHTA, CDR2 FQGNSA. Between the trimmed V and J ends, which lost 1 base and 0 bases, there was a span of 7 bases. The CDR3 is 16 amino acids. CDR3 nucleotide sequence: TGTGCCAGCAGCTTAGGGAGGAGCTCCTATAATTCACCCCTCCACTTT. This encodes CASSLGRSSYNSPLHF.

The rearrangement links TRBV4-1 to TRBJ1-3; D is unclear. CDR3 length: 15 residues. The germline V gene encodes CDR1 MGHRA and CDR2 YSYEKL. V gave up 0 bases and J gave up 1 base, with 7 bases separating them. CDR3 sequence: CASSQESVSGNTIYF. The CDR3, as DNA: TGCGCCAGCAGCCAAGAATCCGTGTCTGGAAACACCATATATTTT.

The rearrangement links TRBV6-5 to TRBJ2-7, with 9 bases matching TRBD1. The CDR3 is made up of 14 amino acids. Germline assignment: CDR1 MNHEY and CDR2 SVGAGI. J gave up 2 bases and V 5 bases, and 4 bases lay outside the gene matches. CDR3 nucleotide sequence: TGTGCCAGCAGTCGAGACAGGGGGACCTACGAGCAGTACTTC. Protein sequence: CASSRDRGTYEQYF.

The chain uses TRBV5-1 and TRBJ1-3, with D uncertain. Germline V lookup: CDR1 SGHRS, CDR2 YFSETQ. The CDR3 runs 15 residues. V lost 1 base, J lost 2 bases, and 10 bases lay in between. CDR3: CASSLTVLPGNTIYF. Written as DNA, the CDR3 is TGCGCCAGCAGCTTGACAGTCCTTCCTGGAAACACCATATATTTT.

This chain connects TRBV18 to TRBJ1-2; the D gene is possibly TRBD1 (6 bases). CDR1 and CDR2 from the germline V gene are KGHSH and LQKENI. Trimming shortened V by 7 bases and J by 4 bases, and 13 bases separated the two germline ends. The CDR3 loop spans 13 amino acids. CDR3 sequence: CASFGQLGYGYTF. For the CDR3, the DNA is TGTGCCAGCTTCGGACAGCTCGGCTATGGCTACACCTTC.

This clone was found once. The chain combines TRBV7-9 with TRBJ2-3, with D perhaps matching TRBD1 (6 bases). CDR3 length: 16 residues. The germline CDR1 and CDR2 sequences are SEHNR and FQNEAQ (reference sequence). V gave up 10 bases and J gave up 3 bases, with 23 bases separating them. The CDR3 DNA reads TGTGCCACTTCACCGGTACAGGGAGAGAGGACAGATACGCAGTATTTT. This translates into CATSPVQGERTDTQYF.

The gene calls are TRBV25-1 and TRBJ2-7, with D tentatively TRBD2 (6 bases). Germline assignment: CDR1 MGHDK and CDR2 SYGVNS. This CDR3 region has 17 residues. V shed 3 bases and J shed 0 bases, with 18 bases lying between them. The CDR3 DNA follows: TGTGCCAGCAGTGACTCCCAAGGGACTCTGAGCTCCTACGAGCAGTACTTC. It yields the protein CASSDSQGTLSSYEQYF.

The CDR3 DNA sequence: TGTGCCAGCAGTGAAGCAGGCAGGGTCGGGGGCTACACCTTC. Translated: CASSEAGRVGGYTF. The rearrangement links TRBV2 to TRBJ1-2, with D possibly TRBD1 on 5 matching bases. There are 14 residues in the CDR3. Trimming left V 0 bases short and J 8 bases short, with 13 bases between. The germline V gene has CDR1 SNHLY and CDR2 FYNNEI.

This chain links TRBV27 with TRBJ2-7; D possibly corresponds to TRBD2 (5 bases). The germline CDR1 and CDR2 sequences are MNHEY and SMNVEV (reference sequence). The CDR3 is made up of 14 amino acids. V was cut by 6 bases and J by 3 bases, with 15 bases left in between. The CDR3 DNA is TGTGCCAGCAGGGAACGGGGATTGGACTACGAGCAGTACTTC. This codes for CASRERGLDYEQYF.

This clone is a singleton in its sample. The chain employs TRBV9 and TRBJ2-1; 11 nucleotides match TRBD2. With 3 bases clipped from V and 9 bases from J, the junction kept 8 bases outside the gene matches. The CDR3 covers 15 residues. CDR1 is SGDLS and CDR2 is YYNGEE in the germline V gene. The CDR3 loop reads CASSGGTSGFGEQFF. The CDR3 DNA sequence: TGTGCCAGCAGCGGCGGGACTAGCGGTTTCGGTGAGCAGTTCTTC.